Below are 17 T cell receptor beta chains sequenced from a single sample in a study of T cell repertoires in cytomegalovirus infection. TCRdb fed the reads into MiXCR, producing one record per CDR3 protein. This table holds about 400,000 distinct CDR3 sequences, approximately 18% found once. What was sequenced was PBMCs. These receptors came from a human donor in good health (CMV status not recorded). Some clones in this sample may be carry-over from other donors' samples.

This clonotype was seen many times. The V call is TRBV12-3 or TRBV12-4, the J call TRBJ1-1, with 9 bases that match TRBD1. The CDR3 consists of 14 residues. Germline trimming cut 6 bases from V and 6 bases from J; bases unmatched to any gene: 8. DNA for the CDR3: TGTGCCAGCAGAAGGGACAGGGCGTATGCTGAAGCTTTCTTT. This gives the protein CASRRDRAYAEAFF.

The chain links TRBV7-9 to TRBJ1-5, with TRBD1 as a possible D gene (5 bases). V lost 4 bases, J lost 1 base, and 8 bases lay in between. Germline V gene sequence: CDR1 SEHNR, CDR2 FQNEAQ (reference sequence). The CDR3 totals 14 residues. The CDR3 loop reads CASSWWDSNQPQHF. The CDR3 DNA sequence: TGTGCCAGCAGCTGGTGGGACAGCAATCAGCCCCAGCATTTT.

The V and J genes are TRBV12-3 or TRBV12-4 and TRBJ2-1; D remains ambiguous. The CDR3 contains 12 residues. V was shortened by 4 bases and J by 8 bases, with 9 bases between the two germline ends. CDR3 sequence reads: CASSSSVYEQFF. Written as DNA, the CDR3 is TGTGCCAGCAGTTCAAGTGTCTATGAGCAGTTCTTC.

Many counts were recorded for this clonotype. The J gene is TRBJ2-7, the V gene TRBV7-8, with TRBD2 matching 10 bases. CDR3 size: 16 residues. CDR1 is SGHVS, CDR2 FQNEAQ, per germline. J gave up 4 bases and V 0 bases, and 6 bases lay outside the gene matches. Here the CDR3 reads CASSLALLSGGYEQYF. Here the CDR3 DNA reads TGTGCCAGCAGCTTAGCGCTACTTAGCGGGGGGTACGAGCAGTACTTC.

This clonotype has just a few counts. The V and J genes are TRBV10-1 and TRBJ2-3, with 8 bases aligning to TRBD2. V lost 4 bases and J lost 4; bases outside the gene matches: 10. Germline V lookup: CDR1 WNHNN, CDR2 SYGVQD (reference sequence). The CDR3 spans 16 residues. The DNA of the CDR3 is TGCGCCAGCAGTGGGTCCCAGACTAGCGTATCAGATACGCAGTATTTT. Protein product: CASSGSQTSVSDTQYF.

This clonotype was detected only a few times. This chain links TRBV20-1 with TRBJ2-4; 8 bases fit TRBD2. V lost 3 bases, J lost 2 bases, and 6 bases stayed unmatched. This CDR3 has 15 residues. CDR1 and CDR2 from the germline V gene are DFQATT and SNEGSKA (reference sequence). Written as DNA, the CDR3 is TGCAGTGCTAGCTCGGGGGGGGGATCCAAAAACATTCAGTACTTC. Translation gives CSASSGGGSKNIQYF.

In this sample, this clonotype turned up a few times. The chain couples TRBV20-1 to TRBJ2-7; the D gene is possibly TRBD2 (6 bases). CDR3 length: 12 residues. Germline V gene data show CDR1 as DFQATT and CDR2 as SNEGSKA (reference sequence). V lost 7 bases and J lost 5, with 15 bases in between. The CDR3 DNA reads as TGCAGTGGGAGGAGGGGCCTTGACGAGCAGTACTTC. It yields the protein CSGRRGLDEQYF.

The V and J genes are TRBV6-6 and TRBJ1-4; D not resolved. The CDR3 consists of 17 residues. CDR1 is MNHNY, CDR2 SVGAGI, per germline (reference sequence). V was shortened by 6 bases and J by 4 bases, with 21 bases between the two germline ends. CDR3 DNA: TGTGCCAGCAGCGGCTCCTACGGGCAGGTCCATAATGAAAAACTGTTTTTT. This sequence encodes CASSGSYGQVHNEKLFF.

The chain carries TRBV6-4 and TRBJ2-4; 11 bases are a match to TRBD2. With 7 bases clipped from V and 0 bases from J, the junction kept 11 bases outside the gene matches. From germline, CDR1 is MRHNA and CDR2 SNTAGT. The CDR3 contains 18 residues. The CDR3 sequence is CASTKGLAGLLAKNIQYF. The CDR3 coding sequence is TGTGCCAGCACAAAAGGACTAGCGGGCCTGTTAGCCAAAAACATTCAGTACTTC.

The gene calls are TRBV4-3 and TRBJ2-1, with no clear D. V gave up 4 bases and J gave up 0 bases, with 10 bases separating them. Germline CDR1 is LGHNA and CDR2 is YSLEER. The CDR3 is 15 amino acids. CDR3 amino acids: CASSPTSSSYNEQFF. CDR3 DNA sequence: TGCGCCAGCAGCCCGACTTCTAGCTCCTACAATGAGCAGTTCTTC.

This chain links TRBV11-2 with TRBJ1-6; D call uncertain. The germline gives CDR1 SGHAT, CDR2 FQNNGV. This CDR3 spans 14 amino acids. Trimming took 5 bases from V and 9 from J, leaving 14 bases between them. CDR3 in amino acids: CASSPSTWVSPLHF. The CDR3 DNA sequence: TGTGCCAGCAGCCCGTCCACGTGGGTTTCACCCCTCCACTTT.

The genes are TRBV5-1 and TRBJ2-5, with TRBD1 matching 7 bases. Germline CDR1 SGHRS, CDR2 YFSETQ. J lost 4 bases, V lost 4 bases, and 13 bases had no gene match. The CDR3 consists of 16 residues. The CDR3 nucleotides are TGCGCCAGCAGCCGTACAAATAGACAGGGACCAGAGACCCAGTACTTC. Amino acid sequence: CASSRTNRQGPETQYF. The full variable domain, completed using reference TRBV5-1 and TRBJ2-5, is KAGVTQTPRYLIKTRGQQVTLSCSPISGHRSVSWYQQTPGQGLQFLFEYFSETQRNKGNFPGRFSGRQFSNSRSEMNVSTLELGDSALYLCASSRTNRQGPETQYFGPGTRLLVL.

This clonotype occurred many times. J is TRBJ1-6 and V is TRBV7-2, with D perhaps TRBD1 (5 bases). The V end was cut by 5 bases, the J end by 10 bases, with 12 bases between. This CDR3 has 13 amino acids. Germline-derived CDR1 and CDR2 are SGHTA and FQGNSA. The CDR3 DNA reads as TGTGCCAGCAGCCCCGGGGGGAAATCACCCCTCCACTTT. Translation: CASSPGGKSPLHF.

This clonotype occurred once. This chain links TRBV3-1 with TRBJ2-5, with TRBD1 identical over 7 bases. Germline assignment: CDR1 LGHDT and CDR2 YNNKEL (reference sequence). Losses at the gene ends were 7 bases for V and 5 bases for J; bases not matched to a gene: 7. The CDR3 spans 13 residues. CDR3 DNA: TGTGCCAGCAATACAGGGGCAGTGGAGACCCAGTACTTC. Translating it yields CASNTGAVETQYF.

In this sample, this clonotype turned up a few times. The CDR3 sequence: CAISEGRGVSQYF. The CDR3 coding sequence is TGTGCCATCAGTGAGGGGCGAGGAGTGTCCCAGTACTTC. The chain uses TRBV10-3 and TRBJ2-5; no definite D call. There are 13 residues in the CDR3. Germline V gene data show CDR1 as ENHRY and CDR2 as SYGVKD. Trimming stripped 2 bases from V and 9 bases from J, with 13 bases between.

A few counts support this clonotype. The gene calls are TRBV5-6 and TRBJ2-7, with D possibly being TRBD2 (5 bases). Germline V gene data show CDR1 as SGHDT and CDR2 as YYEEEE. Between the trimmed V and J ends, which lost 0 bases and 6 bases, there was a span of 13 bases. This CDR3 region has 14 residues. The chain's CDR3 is CASSLGLRVGEQYF. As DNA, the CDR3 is TGTGCCAGCAGCTTGGGATTGAGGGTCGGCGAGCAGTACTTC. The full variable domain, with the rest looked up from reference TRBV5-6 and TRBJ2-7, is DAGVTQSPTHLIKTRGQQVTLRCSPKSGHDTVSWYQQALGQGPQFIFQYYEEEERQRGNFPDRFSGHQFPNYSSELNVNALLLGDSALYLCASSLGLRVGEQYFGPGTRLTVT.

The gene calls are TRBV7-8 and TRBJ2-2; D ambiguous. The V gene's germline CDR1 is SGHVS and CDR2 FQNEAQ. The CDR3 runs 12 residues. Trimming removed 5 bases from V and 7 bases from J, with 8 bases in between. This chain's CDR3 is CASSEFFGELFF. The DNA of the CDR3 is TGTGCCAGCAGCGAGTTCTTCGGGGAGCTGTTTTTT.